These 9 T cell receptor beta chains originate from one sample sequenced in a study of T cell responses to AZD1222 COVID-19 vaccine. Libraries were prepared by immunoSEQ multiplex PCR; TCRdb keeps only in-frame clonotypes and omits some of them. The sample carries some 150,000 clones, around 89% recorded once. The material was peripheral blood, obtained on day 0 of MenACWY control vaccination. The receptors derive from an adult in good health.

The V and J genes are TRBV5-6 and TRBJ1-2; D is possibly TRBD1 (6 bases). V gave up 4 bases and J gave up 8 bases, with 9 bases separating them. Per germline, CDR1 SGHDT and CDR2 YYEEEE. The CDR3 covers 11 residues. For the CDR3, the DNA is TGTGCCAGCAGCCCGGGGGCAGGCTACACCTTC. Its translation is CASSPGAGYTF. Using reference TRBV5-6 and TRBJ1-2 for the parts outside the CDR3, the full variable domain is DAGVTQSPTHLIKTRGQQVTLRCSPKSGHDTVSWYQQALGQGPQFIFQYYEEEERQRGNFPDRFSGHQFPNYSSELNVNALLLGDSALYLCASSPGAGYTFGSGTRLTVV.

The chain links TRBV5-1 to TRBJ1-6; possibly TRBD1 for D (5 bases). Trimming pared 3 bases from V and 5 bases from J, leaving 9 bases between. This CDR3 comprises 14 residues. CDR1 and CDR2 from the germline V gene are SGHRS and YFSETQ. The chain's CDR3 is CASSWGLDNSPLHF. CDR3 sequence (DNA): TGCGCCAGCAGCTGGGGACTTGATAATTCACCCCTCCACTTT.

This clone was detected only once. V gene TRBV3-1 (or the pseudogene TRBV3-2) combines with J gene TRBJ2-7, with D perhaps matching TRBD1 (6 bases). From germline, CDR1 is LGHDT and CDR2 YNNKEL (reference sequence). Trimming left V 3 bases short and J 4 bases short, with 13 bases between. CDR3 size: 14 residues. CDR3 nucleotide sequence: TGTGCCAGCAGCCAGGGGGCCGGGTCGTACGAGCAGTACTTC. Its translation is CASSQGAGSYEQYF.

V and J are TRBV28 and TRBJ2-3, with 8 bases that match TRBD2. V lost 3 bases, J lost 3 bases, and 5 bases stayed unmatched. Germline V CDR1 and CDR2: MDHEN, SYDVKM. CDR3 size: 15 residues. CDR3 DNA sequence: TGTGCCAGCAGTTTCCGGGGGACTAGAACAGATACGCAGTATTTT. Translating gives CASSFRGTRTDTQYF.

This sequence joins TRBV19 and TRBJ2-7, with a possible D match to TRBD1 (6 bases). Germline CDR1 reads LNHDA; CDR2 reads SQIVND (reference sequence). The CDR3 length is 14 residues. Trimming shortened V by 0 bases and J by 1 base, and 7 bases separated the two germline ends. The CDR3: CASSIDQGSYEQYF. The DNA of the CDR3 is TGTGCCAGTAGTATAGATCAGGGGTCCTACGAGCAGTACTTC.

This chain connects TRBV7-9 to TRBJ2-7, with D perhaps matching TRBD1 (5 bases). Germline loops: CDR1 SEHNR, CDR2 FQNEAQ (reference sequence). The CDR3 consists of 12 residues. Trimming removed 5 bases from V and 4 bases from J, with 9 bases in between. Here the CDR3 reads CASSARQYEQYF. The CDR3 DNA is TGTGCCAGCAGCGCTAGACAGTACGAGCAGTACTTC.

The genes are TRBV25-1 and TRBJ2-7; 9 nucleotides match TRBD1. The trim removed 1 base at V and 2 bases at J, leaving 6 bases unmatched. CDR3 length: 16 residues. Looked up from germline, CDR1 is MGHDK and CDR2 is SYGVNS. The CDR3 spells CASSEWGTGTTYEQYF. The CDR3 DNA sequence: TGTGCCAGCAGTGAATGGGGGACAGGGACTACCTACGAGCAGTACTTC.

This clone was picked up a small number of times. The J gene is TRBJ2-5, the V gene TRBV5-4; 10 bases are shared with TRBD1. V dropped 3 bases and J dropped 5; count of bases not matched to a gene: 4. The CDR3 has 14 residues. CDR1 is SGHNT, CDR2 YYREEE, per germline (reference sequence). The CDR3 sequence is CASSSTGGEETQYF. For the CDR3, the DNA is TGTGCCAGCAGCTCGACAGGGGGCGAGGAGACCCAGTACTTC.

The V call is TRBV7-6, the J call TRBJ2-7, with 9 bases matching TRBD2. V was pared by 1 base and J by 0 bases, with 4 bases of the junction left unmatched. Germline CDR1 is SGHVS and CDR2 is FNYEAQ. The CDR3 covers 16 residues. The DNA for the CDR3 is TGTGCCAGCAGCTTAGTCCCTAGCGGGAACTCCTACGAGCAGTACTTC. Protein: CASSLVPSGNSYEQYF.